The 30 T cell receptor beta chains in this list originate from one sample, sequenced in a study of T-cell reconstitution after alpha-beta-depleted transplantation in children. It was with unique molecular identifiers that the TCRbeta library was prepared. One entry per CDR3 protein results from TCRdb running MiXCR on the PCR reads. The table lists 500,000 to 750,000 distinct CDR3 sequences, 10% to 15% of them singletons, with around 2.2% in the top ten. Sequenced material: PBMCs, mostly from graft donor cells, taken 360 days after TCRalphabeta/CD19-depleted stem cell transplant. The origin of the receptors is a male patient younger than 18 who had a stem cell transplant for acute myeloid leukemia, so the T cells may come from the graft donor.

This chain joins TRBV19 and TRBJ2-5; D gene unclear. With 5 bases removed from V and 4 bases from J, the gap between germline ends came to 11 bases. Germline V lookup: CDR1 LNHDA, CDR2 SQIVND (reference sequence). This CDR3 region has 13 residues. CDR3 sequence (DNA): TGTGCCAGTAGTTCGCGGACCAGAGAGACCCAGTACTTC. It encodes CASSSRTRETQYF.

This clonotype was seen only a few times. CDR3 residues: CASSQALPGRLAGGSRDTQYF. CDR3 nucleotides: TGCGCCAGCAGCCAAGCTTTACCGGGCCGACTAGCGGGAGGGAGCCGAGATACGCAGTATTTT. The rearrangement uses TRBV4-1 and TRBJ2-3, with 14 bases identical to TRBD2. With 1 base clipped from V and 5 bases from J, the junction kept 17 bases outside the gene matches. CDR1 is MGHRA, CDR2 YSYEKL, per germline. The CDR3 spans 21 residues.

This clonotype turned up a few times. The chain links TRBV12-5 to TRBJ1-3; TRBD1 matches at 7 bases. In germline, CDR1 is LGHNT, CDR2 FRNRAP. J was trimmed by 3 bases and V by 3 bases; bases with no gene match: 2. This CDR3 comprises 14 residues. CDR3 in amino acids: CASGFQGVGNTIYF. The CDR3 coding sequence is TGTGCTAGTGGTTTCCAGGGGGTTGGAAACACCATATATTTT.

V usage is TRBV3-1 and J usage is TRBJ2-5; the D gene could be TRBD1 or TRBD2 (5 bases each). Trimming cost V 1 base and J 5 bases, with 8 bases left between them. Germline-derived CDR1 and CDR2 are LGHDT and YNNKEL (reference sequence). The CDR3 consists of 13 residues. CDR3 region: CASSQAGPETQYF. The CDR3 DNA reads as TGTGCCAGCAGCCAAGCGGGGCCCGAGACCCAGTACTTC.

This clonotype was counted a few times. This sequence joins TRBV11-3 and TRBJ2-2; TRBD2 matches at 8 bases. The ends lost 1 base at V and 6 bases at J; junction bases unmatched: 10. The CDR3 contains 17 residues. CDR1 is SGHNT and CDR2 is YENEEA in the germline V gene. This CDR3 reads CASSLVSGLVSSGELFF. The CDR3 nucleotides read TGTGCCAGCAGCTTAGTCTCGGGACTAGTGTCTTCCGGGGAGCTGTTTTTT. Complete variable domain (other parts from reference TRBV11-3 and TRBJ2-2): EAGVVQSPRYKIIEKKQPVAFWCNPISGHNTLYWYLQNLGQGPELLIRYENEEAVDDSQLPKDRFSAERLKGVDSTLKIQPAELGDSAVYLCASSLVSGLVSSGELFFGEGSRLTVL.

This sequence joins TRBV2 and TRBJ2-5; 9 bases are shared with TRBD2. Losses at the gene ends were 11 bases for V and 1 base for J; bases not matched to a gene: 5. Germline loops: CDR1 SNHLY, CDR2 FYNNEI. The CDR3 has 13 residues. This CDR3 reads CADSGRIQETQYF. The DNA for the CDR3 is TGTGCCGATAGCGGGAGAATCCAAGAGACCCAGTACTTC.

This clonotype has more than one count but fewer than ten. The chain uses TRBV20-1 and TRBJ2-7, with TRBD1 identical over 9 bases. With 1 base clipped from V and 2 bases from J, the junction kept 3 bases outside the gene matches. The CDR3 covers 14 residues. From germline, CDR1 is DFQATT and CDR2 SNEGSKA (reference sequence). The CDR3 reads CSARVGTGTYEQYF. For the CDR3, the DNA is TGCAGTGCTAGAGTGGGGACAGGGACCTACGAGCAGTACTTC.

This chain connects TRBV6-5 to TRBJ1-5, with 9 bases identical to TRBD1. The CDR3 consists of 14 residues. J lost 7 bases, V lost 4 bases, and 5 bases had no gene match. Germline V gene lookup returns CDR1 MNHEY and CDR2 SVGAGI. CDR3 region: CASSWDRVSQPQHF. In nucleotides, the CDR3 is TGTGCCAGCAGTTGGGACAGGGTAAGCCAGCCCCAGCATTTT.

This clonotype occurred many times. The rearrangement joins TRBV2 to TRBJ1-1; D unresolved. Germline loops: CDR1 SNHLY, CDR2 FYNNEI. Trimming stripped 3 bases from V and 5 bases from J, with 10 bases between. The CDR3 is made up of 13 amino acids. The CDR3: CASSERRGTEAFF. The CDR3 nucleotides are TGTGCCAGCAGTGAGAGAAGAGGAACTGAAGCTTTCTTT.

The chain combines TRBV25-1 with TRBJ2-7; possible D gene TRBD1, 6 bases. Germline values: CDR1 MGHDK, CDR2 SYGVNS. Deletions cut 7 bases from V and 5 bases from J, with 30 bases between. CDR3 length: 18 amino acids. The CDR3 sequence: CASTPTGVLLVSQHEQYF. The CDR3 DNA is TGTGCCAGCACCCCGACAGGTGTGCTTTTGGTCTCTCAACACGAGCAGTACTTC.

The chain combines TRBV5-6 with TRBJ2-1; 15 nucleotides align to TRBD2. Per the germline V gene, CDR1 is SGHDT and CDR2 is YYEEEE. J was trimmed by 9 bases and V by 2 bases; bases with no gene match: 12. This CDR3 region has 18 residues. The CDR3 nucleotides read TGTGCCAGCAGCTTACCCGGACTAGCGGGAGGGGCGGTAGGTGAGCAGTTCTTC. This translates into CASSLPGLAGGAVGEQFF.

This clonotype was seen a few times. The rearrangement links TRBV6-5 to TRBJ2-7, with 7 bases lining up with TRBD1. Germline CDR1 is MNHEY and CDR2 is SVGAGI. This CDR3 spans 14 amino acids. Trimming cost V 2 bases and J 3 bases; bases outside gene matches: 4. The CDR3 loop reads CASSYVGQRYEQYF. CDR3 DNA sequence: TGTGCCAGCAGTTACGTGGGACAGCGCTACGAGCAGTACTTC.

This chain connects TRBV28 to TRBJ1-5; D is possibly TRBD1 (5 bases). CDR3 length: 14 residues. Germline V CDR1 and CDR2: MDHEN, SYDVKM. V lost 7 bases to trimming and J lost 7 bases, with 17 bases between them. CDR3 in DNA: TGTGCCAGCACCTCCCAGGGTCGGAGACAGCCCCAGCATTTT. Protein: CASTSQGRRQPQHF.

J is TRBJ1-6 and V is TRBV10-3; the match to TRBD1 covers 8 bases. The CDR3 consists of 16 residues. Germline-derived CDR1 and CDR2 are ENHRY and SYGVKD. V dropped 2 bases and J dropped 6; count of bases not matched to a gene: 6. CDR3 sequence: CAISEPYGQGNSPLHF. Written as DNA, the CDR3 is TGTGCCATCAGTGAGCCCTACGGACAGGGTAATTCACCCCTCCACTTT.

This clonotype was found a few times. CDR3: CSARDPSGRAQETQYF. In DNA form, the CDR3 reads TGCAGTGCTAGAGATCCCAGCGGGAGGGCCCAAGAGACCCAGTACTTC. The chain combines TRBV20-1 with TRBJ2-5; 10 bases line up with TRBD2. J was trimmed by 1 base and V by 0 bases; bases with no gene match: 5. The CDR3 spans 16 residues. The germline gives CDR1 DFQATT, CDR2 SNEGSKA (reference sequence).

The chain employs TRBV19 and TRBJ2-1, with TRBD1 identical over 10 bases. Trimming at V came to 5 bases and at J to 8 bases, leaving 6 bases not matched to a gene. The CDR3 is 14 amino acids. CDR1 and CDR2 (germline): LNHDA, SQIVND (reference sequence). Here the CDR3 reads CASSFRQGADEQFF. In nucleotides, the CDR3 is TGTGCCAGTAGTTTCCGACAGGGGGCCGATGAGCAGTTCTTC.

The V call is TRBV29-1, the J call TRBJ2-7, with D unclear. The CDR3 length is 11 residues. The germline gives CDR1 SQVTM, CDR2 ANQGSEA. The germline V and J ends were trimmed by 2 bases and 3 bases, with 5 bases remaining between them. The CDR3: CSVERNYEQYF. CDR3 DNA sequence: TGCAGCGTTGAAAGGAACTACGAGCAGTACTTC.

Comments on this clonotype: The junction shows a germline mismatch at one end, possibly a read error. The V gene is TRBV12-3 or TRBV12-4, the J gene TRBJ2-1; 8 positions match TRBD2. The CDR3 runs to 19 residues. The CDR3 DNA reads as TGTGCCAGCTGTTTAGACAAAGGATTACTAGCGGACCTCTACAATGAGCAGTTCTTC. Its translation is CASCLDKGLLADLYNEQFF.

This clonotype was recorded a few times. The chain combines TRBV12-3 or TRBV12-4 with TRBJ2-7; TRBD1 aligns across 7 bases. V was clipped by 3 bases and J by 3 bases; unmatched bases: 5. CDR3 length: 14 residues. CDR3 protein: CASSFLTGFYEQYF. The CDR3, as DNA: TGTGCCAGCAGTTTCCTGACAGGGTTCTACGAGCAGTACTTC.

As concerns this clonotype: One end of the junction is discordant with germline, which a read error may explain. The rearrangement links TRBV12-3 or TRBV12-4 to TRBJ2-5; the match to TRBD2 covers 7 bases. The CDR3 has 14 residues. CDR3 protein: CASGFLGAGETQYF. The DNA for the CDR3 is TGTGCCAGCGGTTTTTTAGGAGCGGGGGAGACCCAGTACTTC.

This clonotype was seen a few times. V usage is TRBV6-1 and J usage is TRBJ2-2, with 7 positions matching TRBD1. Germline assignment: CDR1 MNHNS and CDR2 SASEGT. V was pared by 8 bases and J by 4 bases, with 10 bases of the junction left unmatched. The length of the CDR3 is 15 residues. The DNA for the CDR3 is TGTGCCAGCGGTCGACAGGGAATAGGCACCGGGGAGCTGTTTTTT. It specifies CASGRQGIGTGELFF.

This clonotype was observed at least ten times. The rearrangement joins TRBV7-2 to TRBJ2-1; 13 bases fit TRBD2. The CDR3 loop spans 20 amino acids. After removal of 5 bases from V and 0 bases from J, the junction contained 13 bases not matched to a gene. The germline CDR1 and CDR2 sequences are SGHTA and FQGNSA. The CDR3 DNA follows: TGTGCCAGCAGCACGGGACTAGCGGGGCGGATCCCCGCCTCCTACAATGAGCAGTTCTTC. Amino acids: CASSTGLAGRIPASYNEQFF.

The rearrangement joins TRBV20-1 to TRBJ2-2, with 9 positions matching TRBD2. This CDR3 is 17 amino acids long. J was trimmed by 3 bases and V by 1 base; bases with no gene match: 9. The V gene's germline CDR1 is DFQATT and CDR2 SNEGSKA (reference sequence). The CDR3 reads CSARGAGGYPDTGELFF. CDR3 bases: TGCAGTGCTAGAGGGGCGGGAGGGTACCCGGACACCGGGGAGCTGTTTTTT.

This clonotype was recorded many times. This chain links TRBV20-1 with TRBJ2-7; no clear D. There are 15 residues in the CDR3. Germline loops: CDR1 DFQATT, CDR2 SNEGSKA (reference sequence). The V and J ends lost 3 bases and 2 bases respectively, with 17 bases between them. Here the CDR3 DNA reads TGCAGTGCTAGGGGCCTGATGTTTCCGGCCTACGAGCAGTACTTC. Its translation: CSARGLMFPAYEQYF.

This clonotype was recorded a few times. The genes are TRBV5-1 and TRBJ2-1; D is ambiguous. CDR3 length: 17 residues. CDR1 and CDR2 (germline): SGHRS, YFSETQ. With 3 bases removed from V and 0 bases from J, the gap between germline ends came to 16 bases. DNA of the CDR3: TGCGCCAGCAGCTGGATACCACAAAGACTCTCCTACAATGAGCAGTTCTTC. Residues: CASSWIPQRLSYNEQFF.

The chain combines TRBV9 with TRBJ2-7, with no clear D. The CDR3 spans 13 residues. Germline V gives CDR1 SGDLS, CDR2 YYNGEE. The V and J ends lost 0 bases and 1 base respectively, with 5 bases between them. The CDR3 is CASSVESSYEQYF. CDR3 nucleotides: TGTGCCAGCAGCGTAGAAAGTTCCTACGAGCAGTACTTC.

This clonotype was recorded at least ten times. This chain links TRBV5-1 with TRBJ2-3; D may be TRBD2 (5 bases). The germline V gene encodes CDR1 SGHRS and CDR2 YFSETQ. V was clipped by 3 bases and J by 2 bases, with 13 bases between them. The CDR3 is 15 residues long. The CDR3 protein is CASSWGDRDTDTQYF. The CDR3 DNA is TGCGCCAGCAGCTGGGGAGACCGGGACACAGATACGCAGTATTTT.

This clonotype was found many times. The chain links TRBV28 to TRBJ2-7; possibly TRBD1 for D (5 bases). The germline CDR1 and CDR2 sequences are MDHEN and SYDVKM. CDR3 length: 13 amino acids. Trimming took 4 bases from V and 3 from J, leaving 10 bases between them. The CDR3: CASSSGHLYEQYF. DNA of the CDR3: TGTGCCAGCAGTTCCGGACACCTCTACGAGCAGTACTTC.

The chain has TRBV20-1 and TRBJ2-3; D call uncertain. CDR1 is DFQATT, CDR2 SNEGSKA, per germline (reference sequence). Trimming took 5 bases from V and 0 from J, leaving 12 bases between them. The length of the CDR3 is 14 residues. CDR3 in amino acids: CSAPTASSTDTQYF. The CDR3 nucleotides are TGCAGTGCTCCTACAGCTTCTAGCACAGATACGCAGTATTTT.

This clonotype was counted between two and nine times. The V call is TRBV28, the J call TRBJ2-5; D call uncertain. Trimming shortened V by 1 base and J by 6 bases, and 9 bases separated the two germline ends. The CDR3 runs 13 residues. The germline V gene has CDR1 MDHEN and CDR2 SYDVKM. The CDR3 bases are TGTGCCAGCAGTTTATTAGGGATAAAGACCCAGTACTTC. Translating gives CASSLLGIKTQYF. The whole variable domain, filled in from reference TRBV28 and TRBJ2-5, reads DVKVTQSSRYLVKRTGEKVFLECVQDMDHENMFWYRQDPGLGLRLIYFSYDVKMKEKGDIPEGYSVSREKKERFSLILESASTNQTSMYLCASSLLGIKTQYFGPGTRLLVL.